The sequence of this T cell receptor (beta chain) was determined in a study of human T cells and chemical hapten exposure. Time point here: pre-sensitization, week 0. The treatment here: therapeutic diphenylcyclopropenone sensitization with weekly scalp DPC. The germline gives CDR1 SEHNR, CDR2 FQNEAQ (reference sequence). V dropped 3 bases and J dropped 4 bases, with 6 bases sitting between them. The CDR3 is 13 residues long. TCRdb reprocessed the RACE reads with MiXCR, giving one entry per CDR3 protein. The table includes fewer than 350,000 distinct CDR3 sequences, approximately 7.5% detected once. As regards this clonotype: The antigen remains undetermined.

Overall study results and limits: The study found expanded TCRs formed significantly more large CDR3 similarity clusters than controls.

This TCR was recovered from a man between 18 and 35 years old with alopecia areata. Some clones in this sample may be carry-over from other donors' samples. Sequenced material: whole blood, taken in connection with sensitization to the hapten diphenylcyclopropenone (DPC). The chain has TRBV7-9 and TRBJ2-2; D gene unclear. The CDR3 bases are TGTGCCAGCAGCTTCCGACGCACCGGGGAGCTGTTTTTT. It yields the protein CASSFRRTGELFF. Using reference TRBV7-9 and TRBJ2-2 for the parts outside the CDR3, the full variable domain is DTGVSQNPRHKITKRGQNVTFRCDPISEHNRLYWYRQTLGQGPEFLTYFQNEAQLEKSRLLSDRFSAERPKGSFSTLEIQRTEQGDSAMYLCASSFRRTGELFFGEGSRLTVL.